The clone carrying this T cell receptor (beta chain) was observed a few times. No antigen is known for it. The sample comes from a study of early stage breast cancer tumors. Study-wide results and caveats: Compared with adjacent normal breast tissue, tumors showed roughly 2.5-fold greater T cell density and higher clonality.

V was shortened by 3 bases and J by 2 bases, with 18 bases between the two germline ends. From germline, CDR1 is KGHSY and CDR2 FQNENV. The length of the CDR3 is 17 residues. Produced via immunoSEQ multiplex PCR; TCRdb's table is partial and in-frame only. The sample gives approximately 10,000 clones, almost 65% of which show up once; around 11% is in the top ten. The sequenced sample was breast tumor tissue. The receptor comes from a person in their sixties with breast cancer. The rearrangement links TRBV16 to TRBJ2-3; D may be TRBD2 (5 bases). This CDR3 is CASSHEEASLVTDTQYF. The DNA of the CDR3 is TGTGCCAGCAGCCATGAGGAGGCGTCTTTAGTCACAGATACGCAGTATTTT.